This TCR beta chain originates from a study of Graves' ophthalmopathy and Graves' hyperthyroidism. As regards this clonotype: The antigen is not known.

Each donor who had ophthalmopathy showed moderate-to-severe activity, a CAS of ≥3, a NOSPECS of ≥4, and a duration under 3 months. Certain patients, namely those with other autoimmune diseases, uncontrolled infections, pregnancy or lactation, were excluded. TCR beta CDR3 amplification used RNA transcripts. In the first round, RT-PCR was carried out with HTBI primers, and a multiplex PCR formed the second round. From the multiplex PCR reads, TCRdb called clonotypes with MiXCR, one entry per CDR3 protein. The data contain some 250,000 distinct CDR3 sequences, about 47% of them seen just once; the ten biggest clones take up around 43%. Study results and caveats: The blood repertoire also included most expanded thyroid clonotypes above 0.001 frequency.

The CDR3 sequence is 15 residues long. Per the germline V gene, CDR1 is DFQATT and CDR2 is SNEGSKA (reference sequence). The germline V and J ends were trimmed by 6 bases and 4 bases, with 16 bases remaining between them. The sample consisted of peripheral blood. V and J are TRBV20-1 and TRBJ1-6, with D unresolved. The clonotype originates from an adult man with Graves' ophthalmopathy. The CDR3 loop reads CSATFVQNYNSPLHF. DNA of the CDR3: TGCAGTGCAACATTCGTACAGAATTATAATTCACCCCTCCACTTT.